Each of the 4 T cell receptor beta chains below was sequenced from the same sample in a study of cytomegalovirus exposure and HLA in healthy donors. The PCR made use of 60 Vbeta and 13 Jbeta primers. The repertoire was sequenced with immunoSEQ multiplex PCR; TCRdb's copy has only in-frame clones and lacks some. The sample has approximately 190,000 clones, roughly 76% seen once. The sample was PBMCs. All receptors derive from a man aged 40-55 years in good health and CMV-seropositive.

The V gene is TRBV11-2, the J gene TRBJ2-1, with 16 bases fitting TRBD2. The CDR3 spans 17 residues. Trimming removed 4 bases from V and 4 bases from J; junction bases left unmatched: 4. The V gene's germline CDR1 is SGHAT and CDR2 FQNNGV. The CDR3 nucleotides read TGTGCCAGCAGCTCAGGGACTAGCGGGGGGGCATACAATGAGCAGTTCTTC. Translation: CASSSGTSGGAYNEQFF.

The chain carries TRBV7-6 and TRBJ2-5, with 9 positions matching TRBD2. The ends lost 6 bases at V and 5 bases at J; junction bases unmatched: 10. Germline V gene lookup returns CDR1 SGHVS and CDR2 FNYEAQ. The CDR3 loop spans 15 amino acids. CDR3 protein: CASSWTSAGGETQYF. CDR3 DNA sequence: TGTGCCAGCAGTTGGACTAGCGCGGGAGGGGAGACCCAGTACTTC. Variable domain in full (rest from reference TRBV7-6 and TRBJ2-5): GAGVSQSPRYKVTKRGQDVALRCDPISGHVSLYWYRQALGQGPEFLTYFNYEAQQDKSGLPNDRFSAERPEGSISTLTIQRTEQRDSAMYRCASSWTSAGGETQYFGPGTRLLVL.

The chain carries TRBV5-1 and TRBJ1-1; D might be TRBD1 (6 bases). This CDR3 region has 16 residues. Trimming stripped 5 bases from V and 2 bases from J, with 19 bases between. Germline CDR1 reads SGHRS; CDR2 reads YFSETQ. CDR3 sequence: CASRTTGLGINTEAFF. CDR3 nucleotides: TGCGCCAGCAGGACGACAGGCTTAGGGATCAACACTGAAGCTTTCTTT.

The CDR3 loop is CAWSSRRTIYEQYF. As DNA, the CDR3 is TGTGCCTGGAGTAGTAGGAGAACCATCTACGAGCAGTACTTC. This sequence joins TRBV30 and TRBJ2-5; D gene unclear. With the DNA end fitting TRBJ2-7 better, the J assignment may be wrong. The length of the CDR3 is 14 residues. Per the germline V gene, CDR1 is GTSNPN and CDR2 is SVGIG (reference sequence).